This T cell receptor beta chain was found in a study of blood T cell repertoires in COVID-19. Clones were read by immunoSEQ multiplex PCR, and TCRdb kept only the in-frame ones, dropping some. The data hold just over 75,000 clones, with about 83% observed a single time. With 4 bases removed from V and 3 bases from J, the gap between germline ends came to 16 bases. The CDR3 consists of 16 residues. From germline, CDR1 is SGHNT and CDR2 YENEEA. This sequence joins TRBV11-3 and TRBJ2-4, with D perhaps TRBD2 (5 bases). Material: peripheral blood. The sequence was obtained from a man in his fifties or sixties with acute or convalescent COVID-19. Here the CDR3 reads CASSSPGNLGKNIQYF. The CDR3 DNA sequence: TGTGCCAGCAGCTCCCCGGGGAATTTAGGCAAAAACATTCAGTACTTC.